The 11 T cell receptor beta chains presented below share a single source sample, sequenced in a study of blood T cell repertoires in COVID-19. The method was immunoSEQ multiplex PCR; TCRdb's version includes in-frame clones alone and lacks a portion of them. This repertoire shows fewer than 350,000 clones, about 86% found once; its top ten account for around 2.9%. The material sequenced was peripheral blood. The receptors come from a woman aged 55 to 70 with active or convalescent COVID-19.

The V gene is TRBV5-1, the J gene TRBJ2-1; 10 bases line up with TRBD2. The CDR3 contains 17 residues. Germline V gene sequence: CDR1 SGHRS, CDR2 YFSETQ. V shed 3 bases, J shed 1 base, and the junction held 7 bases outside the gene matches. The DNA for the CDR3 is TGCGCCAGCAGCTCCCAGGGTAGCGGGGGGTCCTACAATGAGCAGTTCTTC. Its protein product is CASSSQGSGGSYNEQFF. Full variable domain (remainder filled in from reference TRBV5-1 and TRBJ2-1): KAGVTQTPRYLIKTRGQQVTLSCSPISGHRSVSWYQQTPGQGLQFLFEYFSETQRNKGNFPGRFSGRQFSNSRSEMNVSTLELGDSALYLCASSSQGSGGSYNEQFFGPGTRLTVL.

This clone appeared once. The rearrangement joins TRBV5-5 to TRBJ2-2, with a tentative D call TRBD1 (5 bases). Trimming took 9 bases from V and 3 from J, leaving 21 bases between them. The germline V gene encodes CDR1 SGHKS and CDR2 YYEKEE (reference sequence). CDR3 length: 16 residues. The CDR3 nucleotides are TGTGCCACCATAGACAGCCCAGCTCGCTACACCGGGGAGCTGTTTTTT. This sequence encodes CATIDSPARYTGELFF.

V is TRBV21-1 and J is TRBJ2-7; the table gives TRBD2 as D, unverified against the DNA. TRBV21-1 is marked as a pseudogene. The CDR3 runs to 15 residues. The CDR3 loop reads CASSAWGVPCYEQYF. DNA of the CDR3: TGTGCCAGCAGCGCATGGGGGGTCCCTTGCTACGAGCAGTACTTC.

The J gene is TRBJ2-1, the V gene TRBV7-2; no firm D call. V lost 1 base, J lost 0 bases, and 7 bases lay in between. CDR3 size: 15 residues. From germline, CDR1 is SGHTA and CDR2 FQGNSA. This chain's CDR3 is CASSLVFGSYNEQFF. CDR3 nucleotide sequence: TGTGCCAGCAGCTTAGTTTTCGGCTCCTACAATGAGCAGTTCTTC. Variable domain in full (rest from reference TRBV7-2 and TRBJ2-1): GAGVSQSPSNKVTEKGKDVELRCDPISGHTALYWYRQSLGQGLEFLIYFQGNSAPDKSGLPSDRFSAERTGGSVSTLTIQRTQQEDSAVYLCASSLVFGSYNEQFFGPGTRLTVL.

The CDR3 spells CASSPWRENTEAFF. The DNA for the CDR3 is TGTGCCAGCAGCCCTTGGAGAGAGAACACTGAAGCTTTCTTT. The rearrangement joins TRBV4-2 to TRBJ1-1; D unclear. There are 14 residues in the CDR3. Per the germline V gene, CDR1 is LGHNA and CDR2 is YNFKEQ. V lost 4 bases and J lost 1, with 10 bases in between.

With respect to this clone: The junction differs from germline at one of its ends, possibly a read error. The chain uses TRBV18 and TRBJ2-3; 8 bases are a match to TRBD2. The CDR3 extends over 15 amino acids. CDR1 and CDR2 (germline): KGHSH, LQKENI. As DNA, the CDR3 is TGTGCCAGCTCTCCACAGCGGGGGAGCACAGATACGCAGTATTTT. As protein: CASSPQRGSTDTQYF.

The chain carries TRBV11-2 and TRBJ1-3; 7 bases map to TRBD1. CDR1 and CDR2 from the germline V gene are SGHAT and FQNNGV. V was pared by 5 bases and J by 8 bases, with 12 bases of the junction left unmatched. This CDR3 region has 15 residues. The CDR3: CASSTAQGLADTIYF. CDR3 sequence (DNA): TGTGCCAGCAGCACGGCACAGGGGTTAGCAGACACCATATATTTT.

This clone came up a few times. This chain joins TRBV4-1 and TRBJ2-5; D is undetermined. Germline V gene data show CDR1 as MGHRA and CDR2 as YSYEKL. This CDR3 region has 14 residues. V shed 0 bases and J shed 2 bases, with 7 bases lying between them. CDR3 in DNA: TGCGCCAGCAGCCAAGATCAGTCACAAGAGACCCAGTACTTC. Protein sequence: CASSQDQSQETQYF.

V is TRBV6-5 and J is TRBJ1-3; D gene unclear. CDR3 length: 15 amino acids. Germline CDR1 is MNHEY and CDR2 is SVGAGI. V lost 0 bases and J 4 bases, leaving 10 bases between the germline ends. The CDR3 reads CASSYSRGSGNTIYF. CDR3 nucleotide sequence: TGTGCCAGCAGTTACTCGAGAGGGTCCGGAAACACCATATATTTT.

The V call is TRBV10-3, the J call TRBJ2-7; D remains ambiguous. V was clipped by 2 bases and J by 2 bases, with 10 bases between them. Looked up from germline, CDR1 is ENHRY and CDR2 is SYGVKD. The length of the CDR3 is 14 residues. CDR3 sequence: CAISELTETYEQYF. CDR3 DNA: TGTGCCATCAGTGAGCTCACTGAGACCTACGAGCAGTACTTC.

V gene TRBV7-9 combines with J gene TRBJ2-3; TRBD2 agrees at 7 bases. The CDR3 runs to 17 residues. Germline V gives CDR1 SEHNR, CDR2 FQNEAQ (reference sequence). Losses at the gene ends were 5 bases for V and 1 base for J; bases not matched to a gene: 12. CDR3 protein: CASSPSLGTTRTDTQYF. In DNA form, the CDR3 reads TGTGCCAGCAGCCCGTCTCTGGGGACTACCCGCACAGATACGCAGTATTTT.